This T cell receptor beta chain was profiled in a study of control samples from healthy donors and cancer patients. The assay was immunoSEQ multiplex PCR, and TCRdb's table has in-frame clones only and misses some. Of 150,000 to 200,000 clones in the sample, 70% to 90% were seen once. The CDR3 extends over 11 amino acids. Trimming removed 6 bases at V and 8 bases at J, with 13 bases between. Per germline, CDR1 DFQATT and CDR2 SNEGSKA (reference sequence). In this sample, this clone turned up a few times. This TCR was sampled from a man younger than 40 in good health. What was sequenced was blood. The rearrangement joins TRBV20-1 to TRBJ1-2; a possible D gene is TRBD1 (5 bases). The CDR3 region is CSASGGGGYTF. The CDR3 DNA reads as TGCAGTGCGTCGGGCGGGGGGGGCTACACCTTC.